The 31 T cell receptor beta chains in this list originate from one sample, sequenced in a study of T-cell reconstitution after alpha-beta-depleted transplantation in children. As it was prepared, the TCRbeta library received unique molecular identifiers. TCRdb reprocessed the PCR reads via MiXCR and lists one record per CDR3 protein. The table records about 980,000 distinct CDR3 sequences, 25% to 35% of them present only once. This material consisted of PBMCs, mostly from graft donor cells, taken 360 days after TCRalphabeta/CD19-depleted stem cell transplant. These receptors came from a boy under three years old who had a stem cell transplant for SCID, so the T cells may come from the graft donor.

The chain joins TRBV5-6 to TRBJ2-4; a weak D match, TRBD2 (6 bases). CDR1 and CDR2 from the germline V gene are SGHDT and YYEEEE. The ends were cut back, 3 bases at V and 3 bases at J, with 13 bases in the middle. The length of the CDR3 is 15 residues. The CDR3 nucleotides are TGTGCCAGCAGCTCATGGAGCGGGCTCAAAAACATTCAGTACTTC. Encoded protein: CASSSWSGLKNIQYF.

This clonotype was seen more than once but under ten times. This chain joins TRBV12-3 or TRBV12-4 and TRBJ1-1; TRBD1 is a possible D gene (5 bases). Trimming took off 6 bases at V and 0 bases at J, with 11 bases between the two ends. This CDR3 comprises 14 residues. In DNA form, the CDR3 reads TGTGCCAGCAGGGGACGGAGCATGAACACTGAAGCTTTCTTT. It translates to CASRGRSMNTEAFF.

The chain links TRBV6-2 or TRBV6-3 to TRBJ1-1; 7 nucleotides match TRBD1. The trim removed 6 bases at V and 0 bases at J, leaving 10 bases unmatched. CDR1 and CDR2 (germline): MNHEY, SVGEGT. The CDR3 loop spans 16 amino acids. The CDR3 protein is CASRTSDRLMNTEAFF. The CDR3 DNA follows: TGTGCCAGCAGAACATCGGACAGGTTAATGAACACTGAAGCTTTCTTT.

This clonotype was detected a few times. V is TRBV9 and J is TRBJ2-4; 8 positions agree with TRBD1. The CDR3 sequence is 17 residues long. CDR1 and CDR2 (germline): SGDLS, YYNGEE. Trimming removed 3 bases from V and 0 bases from J; junction bases left unmatched: 8. CDR3 residues: CASSADRGVLAKNIQYF. The CDR3 coding sequence is TGTGCCAGCAGCGCAGACAGGGGTGTCCTAGCCAAAAACATTCAGTACTTC.

This clonotype was found a few times. V is TRBV12-3 or TRBV12-4 and J is TRBJ2-1, with TRBD2 identical over 14 bases. The V gene end was trimmed by 8 bases and the J gene end by 8 bases; junction bases not matched to a gene: 8. The CDR3 sequence is 15 residues long. CDR3 bases: TGTGCCAGCGTGACCGGGACTAGCGGGGGCGATGAGCAGTTCTTC. Translating gives CASVTGTSGGDEQFF.

This sequence joins TRBV5-5 and TRBJ1-5; D is possibly TRBD1 (6 bases). Trimming took 0 bases from V and 5 from J, leaving 12 bases between them. This CDR3 region has 15 residues. Germline values: CDR1 SGHKS, CDR2 YYEKEE (reference sequence). CDR3 loop: CASSLVSGGHQPQHF. The CDR3 nucleotides read TGTGCCAGCAGCTTGGTATCCGGGGGGCATCAGCCCCAGCATTTT.

The chain employs TRBV6-5 and TRBJ2-5; D is perhaps TRBD2 (5 bases). Germline CDR1 is MNHEY and CDR2 is SVGAGI. The germline V and J ends were trimmed by 2 bases and 2 bases, with 9 bases remaining between them. This CDR3 contains 14 residues. The CDR3: CASSYAREQETQYF. The CDR3 DNA sequence: TGTGCCAGCAGTTACGCACGGGAACAAGAGACCCAGTACTTC.

This clonotype was observed a handful of times. V and J are TRBV24-1 and TRBJ2-5, with 9 bases matching TRBD2. The CDR3 consists of 18 residues. Germline CDR1 is KGHDR and CDR2 is SFDVKD. J was trimmed by 4 bases and V by 4 bases; bases with no gene match: 15. The CDR3 sequence is CATSDPLGGRGGRETQYF. For the CDR3, the DNA is TGTGCCACCAGTGACCCCCTTGGGGGGCGGGGGGGCAGAGAGACCCAGTACTTC.

The genes are TRBV28 and TRBJ2-3, with 9 bases aligning to TRBD1. The CDR3 covers 18 residues. Trimming at V came to 3 bases and at J to 4 bases, leaving 14 bases not matched to a gene. Germline-derived CDR1 and CDR2 are MDHEN and SYDVKM. The CDR3 DNA reads TGTGCCAGCAGTTTGGAGGTGGGCCGGGACAGGGCCCCAGATACGCAGTATTTT. It specifies CASSLEVGRDRAPDTQYF.

This clonotype was seen more than once but under ten times. J is TRBJ1-1 and V is TRBV9; a possible D gene is TRBD1 (6 bases). Between the trimmed V and J ends, which lost 3 bases and 4 bases, there was a span of 10 bases. Germline V lookup: CDR1 SGDLS, CDR2 YYNGEE. The CDR3 covers 13 residues. CDR3 sequence reads: CASSEGHSTEAFF. DNA of the CDR3: TGTGCCAGCAGCGAGGGACACAGCACTGAAGCTTTCTTT.

CDR3 protein: CSARRDPYEQYF. As DNA, the CDR3 is TGCAGTGCTAGGCGAGATCCCTACGAGCAGTACTTC. V is TRBV20-1 and J is TRBJ2-7; no clear D. The V gene lost 3 bases and the J gene lost 2 bases, with 8 bases spanning the gap. CDR1 is DFQATT and CDR2 is SNEGSKA in the germline V gene (reference sequence). The CDR3 spans 12 residues.

The chain recombines TRBV6-1 with TRBJ2-1, with 8 bases matching TRBD1. This CDR3 is 16 amino acids long. V lost 5 bases and J lost 3; bases outside the gene matches: 9. Germline CDR1 reads MNHNS; CDR2 reads SASEGT. The DNA for the CDR3 is TGTGCCAGCAGTCGCCACCGGGACAGGAACTACAATGAGCAGTTCTTC. Translating gives CASSRHRDRNYNEQFF.

The chain uses TRBV3-1 and TRBJ2-1; tentative D call: TRBD2 (5 bases). The CDR3 has 15 residues. CDR1 and CDR2 from the germline V gene are LGHDT and YNNKEL (reference sequence). V was trimmed by 1 base and J by 3 bases, leaving 10 bases between them. CDR3 amino acids: CASSQGRALYNEQFF. CDR3 coding DNA: TGTGCCAGCAGCCAAGGGCGGGCCCTCTACAATGAGCAGTTCTTC.

The chain has TRBV3-1 and TRBJ2-1; 11 nucleotides match TRBD2. This CDR3 has 17 amino acids. Losses at the gene ends were 4 bases for V and 3 bases for J; bases not matched to a gene: 8. From germline, CDR1 is LGHDT and CDR2 YNNKEL (reference sequence). The CDR3: CASSPYSGGGVYNEQFF. CDR3 nucleotides: TGTGCCAGCAGCCCGTATAGCGGGGGGGGCGTCTACAATGAGCAGTTCTTC.

This chain uses TRBV29-1 with TRBJ1-2, with 7 bases aligning to TRBD1. Germline assignment: CDR1 SQVTM and CDR2 ANQGSEA. The length of the CDR3 is 14 residues. Trimming at V came to 6 bases and at J to 5 bases, leaving 12 bases not matched to a gene. CDR3 sequence reads: CSVPDREGWYGYTF. In DNA form, the CDR3 reads TGCAGCGTACCCGACAGGGAGGGTTGGTATGGCTACACCTTC.

The chain has TRBV10-3 and TRBJ2-4; D tentatively fits TRBD1 or TRBD2 (5 bases each). The CDR3 is 16 amino acids. Germline CDR1 reads ENHRY; CDR2 reads SYGVKD. The V and J ends lost 3 bases and 0 bases respectively, with 12 bases between them. The chain's CDR3 is CAISEPTGTAKNIQYF. CDR3 nucleotide sequence: TGTGCCATCAGTGAACCCACCGGGACAGCCAAAAACATTCAGTACTTC.

The V gene is TRBV25-1, the J gene TRBJ2-7; the match to TRBD1 covers 8 bases. CDR1 is MGHDK, CDR2 SYGVNS, per germline. The ends lost 4 bases at V and 1 base at J; junction bases unmatched: 9. This CDR3 spans 16 amino acids. The CDR3 DNA follows: TGTGCCAGCAGTGCCTTAGGACAGGGCCGGTCCTACGAGCAGTACTTC. This gives the protein CASSALGQGRSYEQYF.

The chain uses TRBV7-8 and TRBJ2-5; TRBD2 might be the D (5 bases). This CDR3 spans 15 amino acids. V was shortened by 1 base and J by 4 bases, with 13 bases between the two germline ends. Germline V lookup: CDR1 SGHVS, CDR2 FQNEAQ. Here the CDR3 DNA reads TGTGCCAGCAGCTTAGTTCTCGAGAGGGCAGAGACCCAGTACTTC. Amino acids: CASSLVLERAETQYF.

The J gene is TRBJ2-1, the V gene TRBV12-3 or TRBV12-4; 14 bases map to TRBD2. V lost 5 bases and J lost 3; bases outside the gene matches: 12. The CDR3 runs 19 residues. This chain's CDR3 is CASSLRRLAGGPNYNEQFF. CDR3 DNA sequence: TGTGCCAGCAGTCTCCGCCGACTAGCGGGGGGGCCCAACTACAATGAGCAGTTCTTC.

In its sample, this clonotype was seen a few times. This chain joins TRBV10-2 and TRBJ2-7; TRBD1 or TRBD2 may be the D gene (5 bases each). V lost 6 bases to trimming and J lost 0 bases, with 12 bases between them. Germline lookup yields CDR1 WSHSY and CDR2 SAAADI. The CDR3 is 14 amino acids. As DNA, the CDR3 is TGCGCCAGCAGGGGGACCCAGAACTCCTACGAGCAGTACTTC. This translates into CASRGTQNSYEQYF.

This sequence joins TRBV27 and TRBJ2-1, with 15 bases fitting TRBD2. Germline V gives CDR1 MNHEY, CDR2 SMNVEV (reference sequence). The CDR3 contains 16 residues. V gave up 6 bases and J gave up 7 bases; unmatched junction bases: 7. CDR3 residues: CASSLRTSGGANEQFF. CDR3 nucleotides: TGTGCCAGCAGCCTCCGGACTAGCGGGGGGGCGAATGAGCAGTTCTTC.

A single count supports this clonotype. The CDR3 protein is CASSYVGGISSYEQYF. CDR3 sequence (DNA): TGTGCCAGCAGTTACGTTGGGGGAATTAGCTCCTACGAGCAGTACTTC. V and J are TRBV6-5 and TRBJ2-7; D assignment may be TRBD1 or TRBD2 (5 bases each). V was trimmed by 2 bases and J by 0 bases, leaving 14 bases between them. The CDR3 is 16 amino acids. Germline CDR1 is MNHEY and CDR2 is SVGAGI.

The V and J genes are TRBV2 and TRBJ2-7; the D is unclear. The CDR3 sequence is 14 residues long. CDR1 and CDR2 from the germline V gene are SNHLY and FYNNEI. V was clipped by 7 bases and J by 2 bases, with 15 bases between them. DNA for the CDR3: TGTGCCAGCATTCTCGACTTCATAACCTACGAGCAGTACTTC. This translates into CASILDFITYEQYF. Full variable domain (missing parts from reference TRBV2 and TRBJ2-7): EPEVTQTPSHQVTQMGQEVILRCVPISNHLYFYWYRQILGQKVEFLVSFYNNEISEKSEIFDDQFSVERPDGSNFTLKIRSTKLEDSAMYFCASILDFITYEQYFGPGTRLTVT.

This sequence joins TRBV20-1 and TRBJ2-5; the match to TRBD2 covers 8 bases. J lost 5 bases, V lost 0 bases, and 20 bases had no gene match. Germline-derived CDR1 and CDR2 are DFQATT and SNEGSKA (reference sequence). CDR3 length equals 19 residues. The CDR3, as DNA: TGCAGTGCTAGAGACCCTCAGAGGGTCCAAAGCGGGGGAGGGGAGACCCAGTACTTC. Its translation: CSARDPQRVQSGGGETQYF.

The genes are TRBV4-1 and TRBJ2-1, with 10 bases matching TRBD2. The CDR3 contains 17 residues. Trimming at V came to 6 bases and at J to 4 bases, leaving 12 bases not matched to a gene. In germline, CDR1 is MGHRA, CDR2 YSYEKL. The CDR3 here is CASRQNLAGGQYNEQFF. In nucleotides, the CDR3 is TGCGCCAGCAGGCAGAATTTAGCGGGGGGCCAGTACAATGAGCAGTTCTTC.

The chain is built from TRBV2 and TRBJ2-7, with D perhaps TRBD1 (6 bases). The V gene lost 6 bases and the J gene lost 3 bases, with 18 bases spanning the gap. CDR1 is SNHLY, CDR2 FYNNEI, per germline. CDR3 size: 15 residues. CDR3 nucleotides: TGTGCCAGCAGAGATAGGGGGAAATTGGACTACGAGCAGTACTTC. It yields the protein CASRDRGKLDYEQYF.

This clonotype has a handful of counts. Here the CDR3 DNA reads TGCGCCAGCAGCTTAGCGGGGGCCACCGGGGAGCTGTTTTTT. Its protein is CASSLAGATGELFF. This chain links TRBV5-1 with TRBJ2-2; TRBD2 matches at 8 bases. Trimming took 2 bases from V and 4 from J; bases not matched to a gene: 1. Germline assignment: CDR1 SGHRS and CDR2 YFSETQ. This CDR3 spans 14 amino acids.

This clonotype appeared a few times. The chain joins TRBV28 to TRBJ2-7, with 10 bases lining up with TRBD1. Germline CDR1 reads MDHEN; CDR2 reads SYDVKM. Trimming removed 3 bases from V and 4 bases from J; junction bases left unmatched: 6. The CDR3 is 15 amino acids. This CDR3 is CASSFFGQGDYEQYF. CDR3 DNA sequence: TGTGCCAGCAGTTTTTTTGGACAGGGGGATTACGAGCAGTACTTC.

The chain joins TRBV20-1 to TRBJ2-1, with 9 bases that match TRBD2. Germline lookup yields CDR1 DFQATT and CDR2 SNEGSKA (reference sequence). The CDR3 totals 16 residues. Trimming at V came to 0 bases and at J to 8 bases, leaving 11 bases not matched to a gene. CDR3 amino acids: CSARDIRLAGLYEQFF. CDR3 coding DNA: TGCAGTGCTAGAGATATACGGCTAGCGGGGTTGTATGAGCAGTTCTTC.

The rearrangement joins TRBV29-1 to TRBJ2-1, with 9 positions matching TRBD2. V shed 6 bases and J 16 bases; nucleotides not matched to a gene: 10. Germline lookup yields CDR1 SQVTM and CDR2 ANQGSEA. The CDR3 sequence is 11 residues long. CDR3 DNA: TGCAGCGTCTCTCTAGCGGGGAGACTTTTCTTC. It translates to CSVSLAGRLFF.

The chain recombines TRBV7-8 with TRBJ2-1; D is possibly TRBD1 or TRBD2 (5 bases each). With 5 bases removed from V and 6 bases from J, the gap between germline ends came to 20 bases. Germline values: CDR1 SGHVS, CDR2 FQNEAQ. The CDR3 has 16 amino acids. CDR3 nucleotides: TGTGCCAGCAGCGACGGACATCCCGAGGGGCTCAATGAGCAGTTCTTC. Translating it yields CASSDGHPEGLNEQFF.